The sequence of this T cell receptor beta chain was determined in a study of T cells after yellow fever vaccination. This CDR3 has 15 residues. The germline gives CDR1 MNHEY, CDR2 SVGEGT. With V trimmed by 7 bases and J by 5 bases, 10 bases remained unmatched. MiXCR was run by TCRdb on the 5' RACE reads, yielding one entry per CDR3 protein. This table has 150,000 to 200,000 distinct CDR3 sequences, about a tenth appearing once. The V call is TRBV6-2 or TRBV6-3, the J call TRBJ1-1, with 10 bases matching TRBD1. This TCR came from a man aged 18 to 29 who received the YFV17D yellow fever vaccine. The sample was CD8+ T cells sorted from PBMCs, taken 45 days after the yellow fever booster vaccination. CDR3 nucleotide sequence: TGTGCCAGCATCCCTCCAGGACAGGGGGAAACTGAAGCTTTCTTT. Protein sequence: CASIPPGQGETEAFF.